A single sample gave rise to the 15 T cell receptor beta chains below, sequenced in a study of blood T cell repertoires in COVID-19. Measured with immunoSEQ multiplex PCR; TCRdb has only the in-frame clones, and not every one. The table shows about 200,000 clones, with roughly four fifths occurring only once. The sample consisted of PBMCs or T cells enriched from blood (not recorded which). Receptors originate from a man in his forties who had recovered from COVID-19.

The J gene is TRBJ2-2, the V gene TRBV5-1; D unclear. CDR1 is SGHRS and CDR2 is YFSETQ in the germline V gene. The CDR3 sequence is 14 residues long. The V end lost 0 bases, the J end lost 4 bases, and 7 bases lay between the germline ends. CDR3 coding DNA: TGCGCCAGCAGCTTGGGATCAGGCACCGGGGAGCTGTTTTTT. This encodes CASSLGSGTGELFF.

The rearrangement links TRBV3-1 (or the pseudogene TRBV3-2) to TRBJ2-7; 8 positions match TRBD2. This CDR3 contains 17 residues. CDR1 is LGHDT, CDR2 YNNKEL, per germline (reference sequence). With 4 bases clipped from V and 0 bases from J, the junction kept 11 bases outside the gene matches. The CDR3 is CASSLARSGGSSYEQYF. CDR3 DNA sequence: TGTGCCAGCAGCCTCGCTAGGTCGGGGGGGAGCTCCTACGAGCAGTACTTC.

This clone was found a few times. The chain is built from TRBV4-3 and TRBJ1-2; 7 bases line up with TRBD1. Germline loops: CDR1 LGHNA, CDR2 YSLEER. The CDR3 loop spans 14 amino acids. Trimming took 0 bases from V and 6 from J; bases not matched to a gene: 4. CDR3 protein: CASSQEVQGNGYTF. For the CDR3, the DNA is TGCGCCAGCAGCCAAGAGGTACAGGGGAATGGCTACACCTTC.

The CDR3, as DNA: TGTGCCAGCAGACAGGGGCGGAATGAGCAGTTCTTC. Its translation is CASRQGRNEQFF. The V gene is TRBV12-3 or TRBV12-4, the J gene TRBJ2-1; 7 positions agree with TRBD1. Germline trimming cut 6 bases from V and 7 bases from J; bases unmatched to any gene: 3. The CDR3 totals 12 residues.

This clone occurred many times. Other DNA sequences within the sample encode an identical CDR3. The V call is TRBV7-2, the J call TRBJ1-3; 8 bases are shared with TRBD1. CDR1 SGHTA and CDR2 FQGNSA come from the germline V gene. The CDR3 loop spans 18 amino acids. Trimming took 4 bases from V and 4 from J; bases not matched to a gene: 15. CDR3 DNA sequence: TGTGCCAGCAGCTACTCAAGATGGCAGGGGGCGGGGGGAAACACCATATATTTT. Amino acids: CASSYSRWQGAGGNTIYF. Filled out from reference TRBV7-2 and TRBJ1-3, the complete variable domain reads GAGVSQSPSNKVTEKGKDVELRCDPISGHTALYWYRQSLGQGLEFLIYFQGNSAPDKSGLPSDRFSAERTGGSVSTLTIQRTQQEDSAVYLCASSYSRWQGAGGNTIYFGEGSWLTVV.

The chain is built from TRBV28 and TRBJ1-2, with D hard to call. The V end lost 6 bases, the J end lost 4 bases, and 15 bases lay between the germline ends. Germline assignment: CDR1 MDHEN and CDR2 SYDVKM. The CDR3 is 14 residues long. CDR3 in DNA: TGTGCCAGCAGGGAGGAAACCCTCGCCTATGGCTACACCTTC. Its translation: CASREETLAYGYTF.

The V call is TRBV11-3, the J call TRBJ2-1; the match to TRBD1 covers 9 bases. CDR1 is SGHNT, CDR2 YENEEA, per germline. Losses at the gene ends were 1 base for V and 1 base for J; bases not matched to a gene: 2. This CDR3 has 16 amino acids. CDR3 DNA sequence: TGTGCCAGCAGCTTAGGACAGGGGGGGTCCTACAATGAGCAGTTCTTC. Protein product: CASSLGQGGSYNEQFF.

The V call is TRBV20-1, the J call TRBJ1-2; no firm D call. This CDR3 is 11 amino acids long. Deletions cut 6 bases from V and 2 bases from J, with 7 bases between. CDR1 is DFQATT, CDR2 SNEGSKA, per germline (reference sequence). The CDR3 spells CSAFQNYGYTF. The CDR3 nucleotides are TGCAGTGCATTTCAAAACTATGGCTACACCTTC.

This rearrangement joins TRBV2 to TRBJ2-3, with 9 bases that match TRBD1. V lost 5 bases and J lost 1; bases outside the gene matches: 4. This CDR3 has 15 amino acids. The germline CDR1 and CDR2 sequences are SNHLY and FYNNEI. The CDR3 DNA follows: TGTGCCAGCAGTCGGCGGACAGGGGGCACAGATACGCAGTATTTT. It is translated as CASSRRTGGTDTQYF.

The rearrangement uses TRBV11-2 and TRBJ2-2; no reliable D call. The ends were cut back, 1 base at V and 5 bases at J, with 8 bases in the middle. CDR3 size: 14 residues. The V gene's germline CDR1 is SGHAT and CDR2 FQNNGV. CDR3 amino acids: CASSLVPHTGELFF. In DNA, the CDR3 is TGTGCCAGCAGCTTAGTTCCACATACCGGGGAGCTGTTTTTT.

As for this clone: The sample holds other DNA sequences that translate to the same CDR3. This sequence joins TRBV11-2 and TRBJ2-3; D gene unclear. Trimming cost V 1 base and J 2 bases, with 4 bases left between them. Germline V gene sequence: CDR1 SGHAT, CDR2 FQNNGV. The CDR3 is 13 amino acids. This CDR3 is CASSLALTDTQYF. The CDR3 coding sequence is TGTGCCAGCAGCTTAGCCCTCACAGATACGCAGTATTTT.

The chain couples TRBV6-5 to TRBJ2-1; tentative D call: TRBD1 (5 bases). The germline CDR1 and CDR2 sequences are MNHEY and SVGAGI. V was clipped by 0 bases and J by 9 bases, with 9 bases between them. The CDR3 sequence is 13 residues long. As DNA, the CDR3 is TGTGCCAGCAGTTACTCAGGGCAGGGTGAGCAGTTCTTC. Translation gives CASSYSGQGEQFF.

The J gene is TRBJ2-5, the V gene TRBV11-3; the D is unclear. With 1 base removed from V and 4 bases from J, the gap between germline ends came to 13 bases. From germline, CDR1 is SGHNT and CDR2 YENEEA. The CDR3 is 15 amino acids. The CDR3 DNA reads as TGTGCCAGCAGCTTAGCCGGTACTCAACCAGAGACCCAGTACTTC. Residues: CASSLAGTQPETQYF. Drawing the rest from reference TRBV11-3 and TRBJ2-5, the complete variable domain is EAGVVQSPRYKIIEKKQPVAFWCNPISGHNTLYWYLQNLGQGPELLIRYENEEAVDDSQLPKDRFSAERLKGVDSTLKIQPAELGDSAVYLCASSLAGTQPETQYFGPGTRLLVL.

V is TRBV7-2 and J is TRBJ1-2, with D possibly being TRBD1 (5 bases). Germline V gene sequence: CDR1 SGHTA, CDR2 FQGNSA. V was cut by 7 bases and J by 4 bases, with 19 bases left in between. The CDR3 is 15 residues long. The DNA for the CDR3 is TGTGCCAGCATCCTCAGTGAAGGGGTCAGCTATGGCTACACCTTC. Its protein is CASILSEGVSYGYTF.

This clone was found once. This chain connects TRBV12-3 or TRBV12-4 to TRBJ1-2; D is unclear. V was cut by 5 bases and J by 5 bases, with 9 bases left in between. This CDR3 has 12 residues. The CDR3 nucleotides are TGTGCCAGCAGTCTCCGAGGTTATGGCTACACCTTC. Residues: CASSLRGYGYTF.